Below, 25 T cell receptor beta chains from the same sample are listed, as sequenced in a study of blood T cells in healthy people across ages. Together with a sample-barcoded 5' primer, a J-beta primer mix was included in a second PCR lasting roughly 7 to 11 cycles. TCRdb redid the calling of the 5' RACE reads with MiXCR, one entry per CDR3 protein. The table records 1.5 million to 2 million distinct CDR3 sequences, roughly 52% of them present only once. Source material: blood. All receptors derive from a woman aged 40-49 years in good health.

This clonotype was observed a few times. J is TRBJ2-3 and V is TRBV24-1; TRBD1 agrees at 10 bases. Germline CDR1 KGHDR, CDR2 SFDVKD. The length of the CDR3 is 16 residues. J was trimmed by 0 bases and V by 5 bases; bases with no gene match: 4. The CDR3 sequence is CATSGRQGASTDTQYF. CDR3 DNA sequence: TGTGCCACCAGTGGTCGACAGGGGGCAAGCACAGATACGCAGTATTTT.

The chain couples TRBV6-5 to TRBJ2-7; 9 nucleotides align to TRBD1. This CDR3 is built from 15 residues. Trimming at V came to 6 bases and at J to 2 bases, leaving 8 bases not matched to a gene. The V gene's germline CDR1 is MNHEY and CDR2 SVGAGI. Written as DNA, the CDR3 is TGTGCCAGCAGGAACCGGGACAGGGCTACCTACGAGCAGTACTTC. Its translation is CASRNRDRATYEQYF.

V usage is TRBV3-1 and J usage is TRBJ2-6; 7 positions agree with TRBD2. V lost 4 bases, J lost 0 bases, and 12 bases stayed unmatched. This CDR3 has 19 residues. Germline-derived CDR1 and CDR2 are LGHDT and YNNKEL (reference sequence). CDR3: CASSRPVMRGSSGANVLTF. The CDR3 DNA follows: TGTGCCAGCAGCCGCCCGGTTATGCGGGGGAGCTCTGGGGCCAACGTCCTGACTTTC.

This chain connects TRBV27 to TRBJ2-5, with D perhaps matching TRBD1 or TRBD2 (5 bases each). The better agreement between TRBJ2-7 and the DNA end casts doubt on the J call. This CDR3 region has 17 residues. CDR1 is MNHEY, CDR2 SMNVEV, per germline (reference sequence). The CDR3 spells CASRPAEGTPGEAEQYF. CDR3 nucleotide sequence: TGTGCCAGCAGGCCTGCTGAAGGGACCCCCGGAGAGGCCGAGCAGTACTTC.

This clonotype has more than one count but fewer than ten. The chain couples TRBV28 to TRBJ1-2, with no clear D. The CDR3 runs to 13 residues. Germline assignment: CDR1 MDHEN and CDR2 SYDVKM. The ends were cut back, 5 bases at V and 5 bases at J, with 12 bases in the middle. The DNA of the CDR3 is TGTGCCAGCAGTGTAAACCGGGATTATGGCTACACCTTC. The encoded protein is CASSVNRDYGYTF.

V gene TRBV7-2 combines with J gene TRBJ2-1; TRBD1 is a possible D gene (6 bases). Between the trimmed V and J ends, which lost 3 bases and 4 bases, there was a span of 16 bases. The CDR3 totals 16 residues. Germline CDR1 SGHTA, CDR2 FQGNSA. CDR3 nucleotide sequence: TGTGCCAGCAGCTTCCCCCCGGGACAAGCGTACAATGAGCAGTTCTTC. It codes for CASSFPPGQAYNEQFF. Looking up the rest from reference TRBV7-2 and TRBJ2-1 gives the full variable domain: GAGVSQSPSNKVTEKGKDVELRCDPISGHTALYWYRQSLGQGLEFLIYFQGNSAPDKSGLPSDRFSAERTGGSVSTLTIQRTQQEDSAVYLCASSFPPGQAYNEQFFGPGTRLTVL.

The chain combines TRBV15 with TRBJ1-3; D unresolved. Germline lookup yields CDR1 LNHNV and CDR2 YYDKDF (reference sequence). Trimming removed 0 bases from V and 5 bases from J, with 17 bases in between. The CDR3 extends over 17 amino acids. CDR3 region: CATSRDRNGPSRNTIYF. The CDR3 region has the DNA TGTGCCACCAGCAGAGATCGTAACGGGCCTTCCAGAAACACCATATATTTT. Combining the CDR3 with reference TRBV15 and TRBJ1-3 gives the whole variable domain DAMVIQNPRYQVTQFGKPVTLSCSQTLNHNVMYWYQQKSSQAPKLLFHYYDKDFNNEADTPDNFQSRRPNTSFCFLDIRSPGLGDTAMYLCATSRDRNGPSRNTIYFGEGSWLTVV.

J is TRBJ2-1 and V is TRBV2; D gene ambiguous. Germline V CDR1 and CDR2: SNHLY, FYNNEI. The length of the CDR3 is 11 residues. Trimming left V 10 bases short and J 7 bases short, with 11 bases between. The CDR3, as DNA: TGTGCCACCCGGATGGCAAATGAGCAGTTCTTC. It encodes CATRMANEQFF.

The chain combines TRBV2 with TRBJ2-1, with D perhaps matching TRBD1 (5 bases). The germline V gene has CDR1 SNHLY and CDR2 FYNNEI. V was clipped by 5 bases and J by 2 bases, with 16 bases between them. This CDR3 is built from 16 residues. Written as DNA, the CDR3 is TGTGCCAGCAGTTTCCCGCTGGTAGGGGCCTACAATGAGCAGTTCTTC. Translated, it gives CASSFPLVGAYNEQFF.

The rearrangement joins TRBV18 to TRBJ2-5; TRBD1 might be the D (6 bases). CDR1 KGHSH and CDR2 LQKENI come from the germline V gene. Trimming removed 6 bases at V and 2 bases at J, with 16 bases between. CDR3 length: 15 residues. CDR3 region: CASSQRQDPQETQYF. CDR3 DNA: TGTGCCAGCTCCCAGCGACAGGACCCACAAGAGACCCAGTACTTC. Variable domain in full (rest from reference TRBV18 and TRBJ2-5): NAGVMQNPRHLVRRRGQEARLRCSPMKGHSHVYWYRQLPEEGLKFMVYLQKENIIDESGMPKERFSAEFPKEGPSILRIQQVVRGDSAAYFCASSQRQDPQETQYFGPGTRLLVL.

The gene calls are TRBV5-1 and TRBJ2-5, with 10 bases aligning to TRBD1. CDR1 and CDR2 from the germline V gene are SGHRS and YFSETQ. After removal of 4 bases from V and 3 bases from J, the junction contained 6 bases not matched to a gene. The length of the CDR3 is 15 residues. The CDR3 DNA reads TGCGCCAGCAGCACGGACAGGGGGTTGAAAGAGACCCAGTACTTC. It codes for CASSTDRGLKETQYF.

This chain connects TRBV5-5 to TRBJ2-3; 12 nucleotides line up with TRBD2. Germline V gene sequence: CDR1 SGHKS, CDR2 YYEKEE (reference sequence). V was clipped by 3 bases and J by 8 bases; unmatched bases: 13. The CDR3 totals 17 residues. CDR3 protein: CASSSSRTSGVQGTQYF. The CDR3 DNA reads TGTGCCAGCAGCTCCTCACGGACTAGCGGGGTACAGGGTACGCAGTATTTT.

This CDR3 reads CSARDSWGGQETQYF. The CDR3 coding sequence is TGCAGTGCTAGAGATTCGTGGGGGGGACAAGAGACCCAGTACTTC. The chain couples TRBV20-1 to TRBJ2-5; 7 nucleotides align to TRBD2. Trimming cost V 0 bases and J 2 bases; bases outside gene matches: 6. Germline CDR1 is DFQATT and CDR2 is SNEGSKA (reference sequence). The CDR3 extends over 15 amino acids.

The genes are TRBV7-2 and TRBJ1-4; no clear D. V was cut by 2 bases and J by 0 bases, with 7 bases left in between. Germline-derived CDR1 and CDR2 are SGHTA and FQGNSA. The CDR3 consists of 15 residues. In DNA, the CDR3 is TGTGCCAGCAGCTTATTAGGCTCAACTAATGAAAAACTGTTTTTT. Its protein is CASSLLGSTNEKLFF.

This clonotype was seen only a few times. Germline and junction disagree at one end, which may indicate a read error. The rearrangement uses TRBV4-3 and TRBJ2-3; no firm D call. The CDR3 has 14 residues. The V gene's germline CDR1 is LGHNA and CDR2 YSLEER. The CDR3 bases are TGCACCAGCAGCCAAGAAAACCCCGGAGATACGCAGTATTTT. Its translation is CTSSQENPGDTQYF.

This clonotype was seen many times. V gene TRBV7-3 combines with J gene TRBJ2-1; unclear D gene. The CDR3 runs to 13 residues. The V gene lost 4 bases and the J gene lost 4 bases, with 8 bases spanning the gap. The V gene's germline CDR1 is SGHTA and CDR2 FQGTGA. The CDR3 here is CASSSGSYNEQFF. In DNA form, the CDR3 reads TGTGCCAGCAGCTCCGGGTCGTACAATGAGCAGTTCTTC.

This clonotype was picked up a small number of times. This chain connects TRBV24-1 to TRBJ2-1; 8 bases line up with TRBD2. Germline assignment: CDR1 KGHDR and CDR2 SFDVKD. V was pared by 6 bases and J by 3 bases, with 12 bases of the junction left unmatched. The CDR3 is 17 amino acids. CDR3 nucleotide sequence: TGTGCCACCAGTCCGCGGGGGGACACATTCTTCTACAATGAGCAGTTCTTC. Translating it yields CATSPRGDTFFYNEQFF.

This clonotype was counted a single time. The chain carries TRBV11-2 and TRBJ2-6; D is undetermined. The CDR3 totals 16 residues. Trimming took off 4 bases at V and 0 bases at J, with 10 bases between the two ends. Germline V gene lookup returns CDR1 SGHAT and CDR2 FQNNGV. The CDR3 sequence: CASSSGRSSGANVLTF. The CDR3 DNA follows: TGTGCCAGCAGCTCCGGACGGAGCTCTGGGGCCAACGTCCTGACTTTC.

The chain is built from TRBV27 and TRBJ2-4; maybe TRBD2 (5 bases). The better agreement between TRBJ2-5 and the DNA end casts doubt on the J call. The CDR3 has 14 amino acids. Germline V gene sequence: CDR1 MNHEY, CDR2 SMNVEV (reference sequence). CDR3 sequence: CASSLVPFAGTQYF. CDR3 coding DNA: TGTGCCAGCAGTTTAGTTCCATTCGCGGGGACCCAGTACTTC.

The chain couples TRBV6-2 or TRBV6-3 to TRBJ1-5; maybe TRBD1 (6 bases). The germline CDR1 and CDR2 sequences are MNHEY and SVGEGT. V lost 6 bases and J 7 bases, leaving 19 bases between the germline ends. The CDR3 contains 15 residues. CDR3 sequence: CASSPPQGQKQPQHF. In DNA form, the CDR3 reads TGTGCCAGCAGCCCCCCACAGGGTCAGAAACAGCCCCAGCATTTT.

The rearrangement uses TRBV6-5 and TRBJ1-6; D call uncertain. The V end lost 0 bases, the J end lost 5 bases, and 11 bases lay between the germline ends. Germline CDR1 and CDR2: MNHEY and SVGAGI. CDR3 length: 16 amino acids. Written as DNA, the CDR3 is TGTGCCAGCAGTTACTCTGGTGGCAGAGATAATTCACCCCTCCACTTT. Protein product: CASSYSGGRDNSPLHF.

The rearrangement joins TRBV5-1 to TRBJ2-1, with TRBD1 matching 11 bases. The V gene end was trimmed by 4 bases and the J gene end by 7 bases; junction bases not matched to a gene: 7. The CDR3 loop spans 15 amino acids. Looked up from germline, CDR1 is SGHRS and CDR2 is YFSETQ. The CDR3 here is CASSIGQGAGNEQFF. CDR3 coding DNA: TGCGCCAGCAGCATAGGACAGGGGGCTGGGAATGAGCAGTTCTTC.

The chain carries TRBV10-3 and TRBJ2-1; the match to TRBD2 covers 8 bases. The CDR3 has 15 amino acids. V shed 11 bases, J shed 7 bases, and the junction held 16 bases outside the gene matches. Germline CDR1 is ENHRY and CDR2 is SYGVKD. The DNA for the CDR3 is TGTGCCGTAGGGGGACGGCGGGGGGCTGTAAATGAGCAGTTCTTC. Its protein is CAVGGRRGAVNEQFF.

The chain recombines TRBV12-3 or TRBV12-4 with TRBJ2-7; the match to TRBD1 covers 8 bases. The CDR3 sequence is 12 residues long. V shed 6 bases, J shed 6 bases, and the junction held 4 bases outside the gene matches. The DNA for the CDR3 is TGTGCCAGCAGCTCAGGGGGCATCGAGCAGTACTTC. It yields the protein CASSSGGIEQYF.

The chain has TRBV2 and TRBJ2-1, with a possible D match to TRBD1 (6 bases). Germline values: CDR1 SNHLY, CDR2 FYNNEI. The CDR3 contains 15 residues. V shed 3 bases and J shed 4 bases, with 13 bases lying between them. The DNA for the CDR3 is TGTGCCAGCAGTGAGGGCTCGGACAGTTACAATGAGCAGTTCTTC. It yields the protein CASSEGSDSYNEQFF.